Here is one T cell receptor beta chain with its context. Its antigen is not known. The CDR3 end shows no conserved phenylalanine or tryptophan, and so a read error is likely. General study points: Tumor memory CD4+ T cell TCR gene usage clustered with blood and lymph node memory CD4+ cells and lymph node naive CD4+ cells. Tumor Tregs overlapped most with tumor, then blood, naive CD4+ cells. Larger-cohort validation covered only one TCR beta V-J rearrangement.

Germline assignment: CDR1 SNHLY and CDR2 FYNNEI. This CDR3 comprises 13 residues. V lost 1 base, J lost 4 bases, and 7 bases lay in between. Semi-nested PCR with Nested Universal Primer A followed constant-region reverse priming of full-length variable regions. A single record per CDR3 protein comes from TCRdb applying MiXCR to the 5' RACE reads. The sample includes roughly 38,000 distinct CDR3 sequences, 18% seen only once; the top ten take approximately 2.9%. Sequencing used naive CD4+ T cells sorted from a lymph node. Regarding subset: naive CD4+ T cells, CD4+CD45RA+CD25-. The rearrangement joins TRBV2 to TRBJ1-2; D gene unclear. The sequence was obtained from a female donor with breast cancer. CDR3 coding DNA: TGTGCCAGCAGTGAAGTGACGTTCTATGGCTACACCCTC. It is translated as CASSEVTFYGYTL.